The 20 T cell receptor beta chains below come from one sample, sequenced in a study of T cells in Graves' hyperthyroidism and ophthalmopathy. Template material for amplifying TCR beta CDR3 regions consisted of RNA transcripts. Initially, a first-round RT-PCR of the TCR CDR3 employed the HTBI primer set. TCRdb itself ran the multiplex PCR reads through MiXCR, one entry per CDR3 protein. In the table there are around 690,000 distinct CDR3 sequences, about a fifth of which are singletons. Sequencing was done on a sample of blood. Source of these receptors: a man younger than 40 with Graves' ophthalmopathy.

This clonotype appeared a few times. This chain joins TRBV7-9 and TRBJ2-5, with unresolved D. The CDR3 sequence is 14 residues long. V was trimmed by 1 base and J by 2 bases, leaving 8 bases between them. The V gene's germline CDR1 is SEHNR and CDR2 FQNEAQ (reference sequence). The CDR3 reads CASSLDRQQETQYF. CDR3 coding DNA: TGTGCCAGCAGCTTAGATCGCCAACAAGAGACCCAGTACTTC.

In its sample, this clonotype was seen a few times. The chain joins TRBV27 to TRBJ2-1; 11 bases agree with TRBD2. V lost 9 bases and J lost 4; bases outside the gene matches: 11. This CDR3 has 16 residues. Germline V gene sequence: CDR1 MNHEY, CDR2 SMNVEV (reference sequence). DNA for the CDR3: TGTGCCAGTCTCAAGGGCGGGACTAGCGGTTACAATGAGCAGTTCTTC. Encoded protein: CASLKGGTSGYNEQFF.

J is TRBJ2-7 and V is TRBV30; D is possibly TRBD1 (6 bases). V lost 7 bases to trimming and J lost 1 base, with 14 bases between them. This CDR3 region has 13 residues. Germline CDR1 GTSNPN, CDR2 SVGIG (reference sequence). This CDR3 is CASSGTQSYEQYF. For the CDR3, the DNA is TGTGCCTCATCCGGGACACAATCCTACGAGCAGTACTTC.

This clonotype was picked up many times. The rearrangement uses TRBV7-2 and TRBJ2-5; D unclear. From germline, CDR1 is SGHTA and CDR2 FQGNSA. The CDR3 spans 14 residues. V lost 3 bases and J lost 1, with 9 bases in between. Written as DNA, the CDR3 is TGTGCCAGCAGCTTTGATCGGGCCCAAGAGACCCAGTACTTC. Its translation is CASSFDRAQETQYF.

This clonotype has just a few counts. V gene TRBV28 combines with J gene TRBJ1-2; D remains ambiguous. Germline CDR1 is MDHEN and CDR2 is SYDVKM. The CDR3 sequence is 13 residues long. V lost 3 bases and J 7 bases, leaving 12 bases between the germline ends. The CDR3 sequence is CASSFTGIGGYTF. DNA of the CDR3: TGTGCCAGCAGTTTCACGGGGATCGGTGGCTACACCTTC.

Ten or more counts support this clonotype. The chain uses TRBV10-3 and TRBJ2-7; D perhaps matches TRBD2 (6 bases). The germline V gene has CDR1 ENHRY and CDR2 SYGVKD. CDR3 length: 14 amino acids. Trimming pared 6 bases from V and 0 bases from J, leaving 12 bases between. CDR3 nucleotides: TGTGCCATCAGGGGGGACGGGAGCTCCTACGAGCAGTACTTC. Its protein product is CAIRGDGSSYEQYF.

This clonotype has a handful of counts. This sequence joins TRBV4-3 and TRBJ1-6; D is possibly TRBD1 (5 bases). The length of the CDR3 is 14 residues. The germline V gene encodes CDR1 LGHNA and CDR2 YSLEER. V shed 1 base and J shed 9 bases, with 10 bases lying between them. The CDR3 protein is CASSQGSRVSPLHF. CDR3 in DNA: TGCGCCAGCAGCCAAGGATCCAGGGTTTCACCCCTCCACTTT.

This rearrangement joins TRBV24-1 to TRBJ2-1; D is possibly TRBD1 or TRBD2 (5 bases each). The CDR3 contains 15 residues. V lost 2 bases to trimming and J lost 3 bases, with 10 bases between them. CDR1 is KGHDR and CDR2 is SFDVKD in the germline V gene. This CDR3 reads CATSDSGTIYNEQFF. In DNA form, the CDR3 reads TGTGCCACCAGTGATTCCGGGACGATCTACAATGAGCAGTTCTTC.

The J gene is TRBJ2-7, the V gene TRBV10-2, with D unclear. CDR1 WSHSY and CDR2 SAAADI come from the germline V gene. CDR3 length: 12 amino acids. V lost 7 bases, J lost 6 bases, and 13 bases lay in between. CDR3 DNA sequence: TGCGCCAGCACCAAGGACCCACGCGAGCAGTACTTC. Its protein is CASTKDPREQYF.

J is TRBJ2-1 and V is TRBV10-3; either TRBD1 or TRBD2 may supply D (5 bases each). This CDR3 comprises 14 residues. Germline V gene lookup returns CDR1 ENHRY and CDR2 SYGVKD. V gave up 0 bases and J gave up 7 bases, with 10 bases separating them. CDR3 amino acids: CAISESGTRNEQFF. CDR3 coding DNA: TGTGCCATCAGTGAGTCCGGGACGCGGAATGAGCAGTTCTTC.

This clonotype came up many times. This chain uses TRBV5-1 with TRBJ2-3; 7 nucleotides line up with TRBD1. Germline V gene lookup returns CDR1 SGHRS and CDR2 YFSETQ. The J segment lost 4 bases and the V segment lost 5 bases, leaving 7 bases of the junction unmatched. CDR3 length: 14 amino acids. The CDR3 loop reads CASSSQGYPDTQYF. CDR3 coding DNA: TGCGCCAGCAGTTCACAGGGGTACCCAGATACGCAGTATTTT.

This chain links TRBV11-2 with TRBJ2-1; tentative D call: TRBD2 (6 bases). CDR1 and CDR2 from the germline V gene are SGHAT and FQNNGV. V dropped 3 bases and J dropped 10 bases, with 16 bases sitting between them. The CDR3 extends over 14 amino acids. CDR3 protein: CASSLTRPFKEQFF. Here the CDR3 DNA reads TGTGCCAGCAGCTTGACTAGGCCATTTAAAGAGCAGTTCTTC.

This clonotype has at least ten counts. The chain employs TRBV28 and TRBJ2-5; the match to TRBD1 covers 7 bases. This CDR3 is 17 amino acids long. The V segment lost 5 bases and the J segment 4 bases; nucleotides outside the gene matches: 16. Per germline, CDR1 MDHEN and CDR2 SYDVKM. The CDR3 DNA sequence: TGTGCCAGCAGTACCCTGGTTAGGGGGCGGTCACGAGAGACCCAGTACTTC. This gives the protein CASSTLVRGRSRETQYF.

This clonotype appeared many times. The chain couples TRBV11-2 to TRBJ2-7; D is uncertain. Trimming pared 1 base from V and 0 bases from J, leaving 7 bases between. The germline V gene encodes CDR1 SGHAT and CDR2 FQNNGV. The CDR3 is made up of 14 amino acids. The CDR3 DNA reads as TGTGCCAGCAGCTTAGCAACGGACTCCTACGAGCAGTACTTC. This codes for CASSLATDSYEQYF.

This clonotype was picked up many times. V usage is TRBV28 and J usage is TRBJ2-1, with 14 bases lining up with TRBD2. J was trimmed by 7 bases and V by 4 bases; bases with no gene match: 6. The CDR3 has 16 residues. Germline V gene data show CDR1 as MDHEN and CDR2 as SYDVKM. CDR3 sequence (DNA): TGTGCCAGCAGTTCCGCCGGGACTAGCGGGAGTAATGAGCAGTTCTTC. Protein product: CASSSAGTSGSNEQFF.

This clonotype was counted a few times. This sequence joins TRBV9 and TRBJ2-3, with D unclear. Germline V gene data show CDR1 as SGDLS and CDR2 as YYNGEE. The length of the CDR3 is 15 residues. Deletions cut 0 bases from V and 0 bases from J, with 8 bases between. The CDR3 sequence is CASSVGTASTDTQYF. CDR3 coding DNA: TGTGCCAGCAGCGTAGGGACGGCAAGCACAGATACGCAGTATTTT. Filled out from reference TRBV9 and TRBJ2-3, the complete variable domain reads DSGVTQTPKHLITATGQRVTLRCSPRSGDLSVYWYQQSLDQGLQFLIQYYNGEERAKGNILERFSAQQFPDLHSELNLSSLELGDSALYFCASSVGTASTDTQYFGPGTRLTVL.

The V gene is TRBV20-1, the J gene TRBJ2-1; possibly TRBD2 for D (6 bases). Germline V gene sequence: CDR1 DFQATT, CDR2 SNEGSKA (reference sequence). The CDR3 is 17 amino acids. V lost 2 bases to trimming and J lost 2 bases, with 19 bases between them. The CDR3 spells CSARSGQDGTAYNEQFF. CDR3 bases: TGCAGTGCTAGAAGCGGGCAGGATGGTACCGCCTACAATGAGCAGTTCTTC.

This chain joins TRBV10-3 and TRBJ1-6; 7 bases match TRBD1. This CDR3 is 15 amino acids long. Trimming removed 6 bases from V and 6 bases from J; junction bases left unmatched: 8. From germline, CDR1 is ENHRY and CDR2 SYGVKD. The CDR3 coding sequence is TGTGCCATCAGGGAGACAGGGAACCCTAATTCACCCCTCCACTTT. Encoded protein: CAIRETGNPNSPLHF.

This CDR3 reads CASSFGQGRGTDTQYF. The CDR3 DNA is TGTGCCAGCAGCTTTGGACAGGGTAGAGGCACAGATACGCAGTATTTT. The chain combines TRBV5-6 with TRBJ2-3, with 8 bases matching TRBD1. This CDR3 is 16 amino acids long. The V segment lost 2 bases and the J segment 1 base; nucleotides outside the gene matches: 6. Germline loops: CDR1 SGHDT, CDR2 YYEEEE.

The chain's CDR3 is CASSLKRGGGDEQYF. In DNA, the CDR3 is TGTGCCAGCAGCTTAAAAAGGGGAGGGGGGGACGAGCAGTACTTC. The rearrangement uses TRBV7-9 and TRBJ2-7, with D possibly matching TRBD2 (7 bases). CDR3 size: 15 residues. Trimming removed 2 bases at V and 5 bases at J, with 16 bases between. Germline V lookup: CDR1 SEHNR, CDR2 FQNEAQ (reference sequence).